Following are 29 T cell receptor beta chains from one sample sequenced in a study of beta chain features in type 1 diabetes. Study conclusions and caveats: There was a moderate but significant shortening of TCRB CDR3s in all four CD4+ subsets of Type 1 diabetes patients.

TCRB transcripts that were expressed got sequenced, as all of the isolated RNA had been reverse transcribed. Produced via immunoSEQ multiplex PCR; TCRdb's table is partial and in-frame only. This sample carries 300,000 to 450,000 clones, around 12% of them seen once, and the ten largest clones take about 0.01%. These TCRs are of unknown antigen specificity. Sequencing used naive CD4+ T cells from blood. The receptors stem from a woman between 18 and 29 years old with type 1 diabetes.

This clone has only a few counts. The V call is TRBV25-1, the J call TRBJ2-2; 11 positions agree with TRBD2. The germline V gene encodes CDR1 MGHDK and CDR2 SYGVNS. CDR3 length: 18 residues. With V trimmed by 1 base and J by 2 bases, 6 bases remained unmatched. This CDR3 reads CASSEWGRLAGNTGELFF. In DNA, the CDR3 is TGTGCCAGCAGTGAATGGGGTCGACTAGCGGGAAACACCGGGGAGCTGTTTTTT.

V and J are TRBV7-2 and TRBJ2-7; D call uncertain. CDR1 is SGHTA, CDR2 FQGNSA, per germline. The ends were cut back, 1 base at V and 2 bases at J, with 15 bases in the middle. CDR3 length equals 16 residues. Here the CDR3 DNA reads TGTGCCAGCAGCTTAGTCGGCGGCAATACTGCCTACGAGCAGTACTTC. Translating it yields CASSLVGGNTAYEQYF.

This clone turned up a few times. The chain couples TRBV9 to TRBJ1-2; 7 bases fit TRBD1. The CDR3 has 14 amino acids. Germline-derived CDR1 and CDR2 are SGDLS and YYNGEE. The V segment lost 4 bases and the J segment 8 bases; nucleotides outside the gene matches: 11. CDR3 loop: CASSSERQGKGYTF. In nucleotides, the CDR3 is TGTGCCAGCAGCTCGGAACGACAGGGAAAAGGCTACACCTTC. Complete variable domain (other parts from reference TRBV9 and TRBJ1-2): DSGVTQTPKHLITATGQRVTLRCSPRSGDLSVYWYQQSLDQGLQFLIQYYNGEERAKGNILERFSAQQFPDLHSELNLSSLELGDSALYFCASSSERQGKGYTFGSGTRLTVV.

This clone was seen a few times. V is TRBV7-9 and J is TRBJ1-2; 8 nucleotides match TRBD1. The CDR3 covers 14 residues. J lost 4 bases, V lost 5 bases, and 6 bases had no gene match. Looked up from germline, CDR1 is SEHNR and CDR2 is FQNEAQ (reference sequence). The CDR3 spells CASSLDRDTYGYTF. CDR3 DNA sequence: TGTGCCAGCAGCCTGGACAGGGATACCTATGGCTACACCTTC.

This chain uses TRBV30 with TRBJ2-2; 14 nucleotides match TRBD2. The CDR3 totals 15 residues. Germline CDR1 is GTSNPN and CDR2 is SVGIG (reference sequence). For the CDR3, the DNA is TGTGCTGGGACTAGCGGGAGCGTTAACACCGGGGAGCTGTTTTTT. Amino acids: CAGTSGSVNTGELFF.

The V and J genes are TRBV7-9 and TRBJ1-2; 9 bases align to TRBD1. Germline V gene sequence: CDR1 SEHNR, CDR2 FQNEAQ (reference sequence). With V trimmed by 5 bases and J by 7 bases, 17 bases remained unmatched. CDR3 length: 17 residues. CDR3 sequence reads: CASSRHQSGTGLRGYTF. The CDR3 DNA follows: TGTGCCAGCAGCCGCCATCAATCCGGGACAGGGCTTCGTGGCTACACCTTC.

This clone has more than one count but fewer than ten. The chain carries TRBV19 and TRBJ2-7, with a tentative D call TRBD2 (5 bases). The CDR3 length is 13 residues. The V end lost 5 bases, the J end lost 7 bases, and 15 bases lay between the germline ends. Germline values: CDR1 LNHDA, CDR2 SQIVND (reference sequence). The CDR3 reads CASSGSGVGEQYF. In nucleotides, the CDR3 is TGTGCCAGTAGTGGTTCCGGGGTGGGGGAGCAGTACTTC.

The genes are TRBV30 and TRBJ2-5, with D possibly TRBD1 on 5 matching bases. CDR1 and CDR2 from the germline V gene are GTSNPN and SVGIG (reference sequence). CDR3 length equals 12 residues. V was trimmed by 2 bases and J by 5 bases, leaving 9 bases between them. CDR3 in amino acids: CAWSQAGETQYF. The CDR3 region has the DNA TGTGCCTGGAGTCAGGCAGGGGAGACCCAGTACTTC.

The V call is TRBV5-1, the J call TRBJ2-7; unclear D gene. Trimming pared 2 bases from V and 2 bases from J, leaving 8 bases between. The germline CDR1 and CDR2 sequences are SGHRS and YFSETQ. The CDR3 runs 13 residues. As DNA, the CDR3 is TGCGCCAGCAGCTTCGCGTTCCCCTACGAGCAGTACTTC. Translating gives CASSFAFPYEQYF.

This clone was observed a handful of times. CDR3: CATKQGGNTGELFF. CDR3 in DNA: TGTGCCACCAAACAGGGCGGGAACACCGGGGAGCTGTTTTTT. The V and J genes are TRBV19 and TRBJ2-2; D is perhaps TRBD1 (6 bases). V lost 10 bases, J lost 1 base, and 13 bases lay in between. Germline CDR1 is LNHDA and CDR2 is SQIVND (reference sequence). The CDR3 is made up of 14 amino acids. Variable domain in full (rest from reference TRBV19 and TRBJ2-2): DGGITQSPKYLFRKEGQNVTLSCEQNLNHDAMYWYRQDPGQGLRLIYYSQIVNDFQKGDIAEGYSVSREKKESFPLTVTSAQKNPTAFYLCATKQGGNTGELFFGEGSRLTVL.

This clone was observed a few times. The chain recombines TRBV4-1 with TRBJ2-4; D is unresolved. The CDR3 has 15 residues. V lost 0 bases and J lost 2, with 8 bases in between. Germline-derived CDR1 and CDR2 are MGHRA and YSYEKL. The CDR3 here is CASSQDRRTKNIQYF. The CDR3 DNA is TGCGCCAGCAGCCAAGATCGGCGGACCAAAAACATTCAGTACTTC.

V is TRBV13 and J is TRBJ2-1; 8 bases are a match to TRBD1. Germline CDR1 and CDR2: PRHDT and FYEKMQ (reference sequence). The CDR3 has 14 amino acids. The V gene end was trimmed by 0 bases and the J gene end by 9 bases; junction bases not matched to a gene: 4. In DNA form, the CDR3 reads TGTGCCAGCAGCTTAGGGACAGGGGTTGGTGAGCAGTTCTTC. It is translated as CASSLGTGVGEQFF.

In the case of this clone: In the same sample, other DNA sequences code for this CDR3. The rearrangement uses TRBV30 and TRBJ2-3; the D is unclear. Germline V gene sequence: CDR1 GTSNPN, CDR2 SVGIG (reference sequence). Trimming took off 0 bases at V and 6 bases at J, with 4 bases between the two ends. This CDR3 has 11 amino acids. The CDR3 here is CAWSVGDTQYF. CDR3 sequence (DNA): TGTGCCTGGAGTGTCGGGGATACGCAGTATTTT.

This clone was found a few times. The CDR3 spells CASSLSGGSGELFF. The CDR3 bases are TGCGCCAGCAGCCTTAGCGGGGGAAGCGGGGAGCTGTTTTTT. The rearrangement uses TRBV4-3 and TRBJ2-2; 9 bases align to TRBD2. This CDR3 has 14 residues. V lost 4 bases, J lost 7 bases, and 4 bases stayed unmatched. The germline V gene has CDR1 LGHNA and CDR2 YSLEER.

The V call is TRBV18, the J call TRBJ2-1, with TRBD1 matching 10 bases. With 1 base clipped from V and 6 bases from J, the junction kept 9 bases outside the gene matches. The length of the CDR3 is 17 residues. CDR1 is KGHSH, CDR2 LQKENI, per germline. This CDR3 reads CASSPQAGTGAVNEQFF. DNA of the CDR3: TGTGCCAGCTCACCACAGGCAGGGACAGGGGCAGTCAATGAGCAGTTCTTC.

The chain carries TRBV21-1 and TRBJ2-2; the table's TRBD2 call for D was not verified on the DNA. TRBV21-1 is a pseudogene segment. This CDR3 is 16 amino acids long. The CDR3 nucleotides are TGTGCCAGCAGCAAAGAAAAGAGGCTATACACCGGGGAGCTGTTTTTT. Encoded protein: CASSKEKRLYTGELFF.

The chain couples TRBV7-6 to TRBJ2-3; D is perhaps TRBD1 (5 bases). CDR1 is SGHVS and CDR2 is FNYEAQ in the germline V gene. V was cut by 4 bases and J by 1 base, with 12 bases left in between. The CDR3 covers 15 residues. CDR3 sequence reads: CASSSGGAGTDTQYF. Here the CDR3 DNA reads TGTGCCAGCAGCTCGGGTGGGGCGGGCACAGATACGCAGTATTTT.

The chain combines TRBV2 with TRBJ2-2; maybe TRBD1 (5 bases). In germline, CDR1 is SNHLY, CDR2 FYNNEI. Trimming left V 7 bases short and J 7 bases short, with 16 bases between. CDR3 length equals 14 residues. The CDR3 sequence is CASIGQATGGELFF. CDR3 sequence (DNA): TGTGCCAGCATAGGGCAAGCAACAGGCGGGGAGCTGTTTTTT.

This clone was detected a few times. The J gene is TRBJ1-1, the V gene TRBV6-5; maybe TRBD1 (5 bases). The CDR3 totals 13 residues. Germline V gives CDR1 MNHEY, CDR2 SVGAGI. V lost 8 bases to trimming and J lost 0 bases, with 10 bases between them. For the CDR3, the DNA is TGTGCCAGCCGACCGGACATGAACACTGAAGCTTTCTTT. Translating gives CASRPDMNTEAFF.

This clone was found once. The chain employs TRBV29-1 and TRBJ2-3; the D gene is possibly TRBD2 (6 bases). V lost 2 bases and J 1 base, leaving 19 bases between the germline ends. The CDR3 has 17 amino acids. Germline V gives CDR1 SQVTM, CDR2 ANQGSEA. The CDR3 bases are TGCAGCGTTGAATCTCACTGGGGGGTCAGGGGCACAGATACGCAGTATTTT. Protein: CSVESHWGVRGTDTQYF.

This clone appeared a few times. The chain is built from TRBV5-4 and TRBJ2-3, with a weak D call TRBD2 (5 bases). CDR1 and CDR2 (germline): SGHNT, YYREEE (reference sequence). The CDR3 loop spans 15 amino acids. The ends were cut back, 3 bases at V and 2 bases at J, with 13 bases in the middle. The CDR3 loop is CASSSVALHTDTQYF. The CDR3 nucleotides read TGTGCCAGCAGCTCCGTAGCGCTTCACACAGATACGCAGTATTTT.

This chain connects TRBV7-9 to TRBJ1-1; a weak D match, TRBD1 (5 bases). Germline lookup yields CDR1 SEHNR and CDR2 FQNEAQ (reference sequence). This CDR3 comprises 12 residues. V lost 2 bases, J lost 8 bases, and 9 bases lay in between. The CDR3 sequence: CASSLFTGEAFF. The CDR3 DNA follows: TGTGCCAGCAGCTTATTTACAGGAGAAGCTTTCTTT.

This clone was counted only a few times. The V and J genes are TRBV29-1 and TRBJ1-1; no definite D call. The V gene lost 4 bases and the J gene lost 4 bases, with 13 bases spanning the gap. The CDR3 runs to 13 residues. CDR1 is SQVTM and CDR2 is ANQGSEA in the germline V gene. The CDR3 protein is CSVAGKLSTEAFF. CDR3 sequence (DNA): TGCAGCGTTGCCGGGAAGTTGAGCACTGAAGCTTTCTTT. Full variable domain (remainder filled in from reference TRBV29-1 and TRBJ1-1): SAVISQKPSRDICQRGTSLTIQCQVDSQVTMMFWYRQQPGQSLTLIATANQGSEATYESGFVIDKFPISRPNLTFSTLTVSNMSPEDSSIYLCSVAGKLSTEAFFGQGTRLTVV.

The chain is built from TRBV5-1 and TRBJ2-2; 8 bases line up with TRBD1. V dropped 4 bases and J dropped 3; count of bases not matched to a gene: 5. The V gene's germline CDR1 is SGHRS and CDR2 YFSETQ. This CDR3 has 15 amino acids. CDR3: CASSQRQGYTGELFF. DNA for the CDR3: TGCGCCAGCAGCCAACGACAGGGGTACACCGGGGAGCTGTTTTTT. Full variable domain (outside the CDR3, taken from reference TRBV5-1 and TRBJ2-2): KAGVTQTPRYLIKTRGQQVTLSCSPISGHRSVSWYQQTPGQGLQFLFEYFSETQRNKGNFPGRFSGRQFSNSRSEMNVSTLELGDSALYLCASSQRQGYTGELFFGEGSRLTVL.

There are a few counts of this clone. V usage is TRBV4-2 and J usage is TRBJ2-2, with D uncertain. Trimming cost V 5 bases and J 1 base, with 5 bases left between them. Germline V CDR1 and CDR2: LGHNA, YNFKEQ. The CDR3 covers 13 residues. The CDR3 nucleotides read TGTGCCAGCAGCAGAGAGAACACCGGGGAGCTGTTTTTT. Amino acid sequence: CASSRENTGELFF.

V is TRBV29-1 and J is TRBJ2-7, with 10 bases that match TRBD2. V lost 4 bases and J lost 3; bases outside the gene matches: 3. Germline-derived CDR1 and CDR2 are SQVTM and ANQGSEA. This CDR3 has 13 amino acids. The CDR3 DNA follows: TGCAGCGTTGTGCCTAGCGGGAGCTACGAGCAGTACTTC. This sequence encodes CSVVPSGSYEQYF.

V is TRBV19 and J is TRBJ2-1; possibly TRBD2 for D (6 bases). Germline assignment: CDR1 LNHDA and CDR2 SQIVND (reference sequence). Trimming stripped 5 bases from V and 9 bases from J, with 11 bases between. The CDR3 sequence is 12 residues long. In nucleotides, the CDR3 is TGTGCCAGTAGTTCGGAGGGCCTTGAGCAGTTCTTC. It specifies CASSSEGLEQFF.

The J gene is TRBJ1-4, the V gene TRBV7-2; TRBD1 might be the D (5 bases). Per germline, CDR1 SGHTA and CDR2 FQGNSA. The CDR3 is 14 amino acids. V was trimmed by 3 bases and J by 11 bases, leaving 16 bases between them. The CDR3 here is CASSFGGPAHKLFF. CDR3 coding DNA: TGTGCCAGCAGCTTCGGGGGACCAGCCCACAAACTGTTTTTT.

This chain links TRBV9 with TRBJ1-2; TRBD1 agrees at 8 bases. V shed 2 bases and J 6 bases; nucleotides not matched to a gene: 3. This CDR3 has 13 amino acids. Germline CDR1 reads SGDLS; CDR2 reads YYNGEE. The CDR3 loop reads CASSVDRAHGYTF. For the CDR3, the DNA is TGTGCCAGCAGCGTGGACAGGGCCCATGGCTACACCTTC.